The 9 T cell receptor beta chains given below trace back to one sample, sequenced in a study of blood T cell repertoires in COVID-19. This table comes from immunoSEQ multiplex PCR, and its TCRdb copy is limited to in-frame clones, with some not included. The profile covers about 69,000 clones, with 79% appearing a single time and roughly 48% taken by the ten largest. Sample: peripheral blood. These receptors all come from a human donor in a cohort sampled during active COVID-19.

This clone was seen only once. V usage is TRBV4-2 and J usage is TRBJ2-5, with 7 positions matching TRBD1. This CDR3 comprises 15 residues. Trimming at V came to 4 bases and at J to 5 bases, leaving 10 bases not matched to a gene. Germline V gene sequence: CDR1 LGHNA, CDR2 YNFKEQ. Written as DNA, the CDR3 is TGTGCCAGCAGCCTCAGCCAGGGGGTTGGGGAGACCCAGTACTTC. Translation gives CASSLSQGVGETQYF.

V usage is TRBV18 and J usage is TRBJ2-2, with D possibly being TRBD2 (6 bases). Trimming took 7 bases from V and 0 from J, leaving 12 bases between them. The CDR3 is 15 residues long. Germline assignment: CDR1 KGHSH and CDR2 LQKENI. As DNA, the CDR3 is TGTGCCAGCTTAGGCTCGGGGGCGAACACCGGGGAGCTGTTTTTT. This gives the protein CASLGSGANTGELFF.

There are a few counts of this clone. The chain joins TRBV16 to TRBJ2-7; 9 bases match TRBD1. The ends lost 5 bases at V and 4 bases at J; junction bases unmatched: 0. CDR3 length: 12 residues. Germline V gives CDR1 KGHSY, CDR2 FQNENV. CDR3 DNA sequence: TGTGCCAGCAGCGGACAGGGGTACGAGCAGTACTTC. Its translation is CASSGQGYEQYF.

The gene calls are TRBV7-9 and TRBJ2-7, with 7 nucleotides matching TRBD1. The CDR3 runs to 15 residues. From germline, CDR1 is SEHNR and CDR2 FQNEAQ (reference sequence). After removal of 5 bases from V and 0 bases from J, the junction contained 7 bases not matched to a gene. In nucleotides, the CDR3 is TGTGCCAGCAGCCAAGACAGGGTATCCTCCTACGAGCAGTACTTC. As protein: CASSQDRVSSYEQYF.

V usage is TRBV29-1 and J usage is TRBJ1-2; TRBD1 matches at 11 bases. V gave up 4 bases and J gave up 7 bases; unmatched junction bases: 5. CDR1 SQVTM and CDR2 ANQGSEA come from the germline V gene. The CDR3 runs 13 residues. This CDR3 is CSVGYGTGGGYTF. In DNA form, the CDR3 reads TGCAGCGTTGGCTACGGGACAGGGGGTGGCTACACCTTC. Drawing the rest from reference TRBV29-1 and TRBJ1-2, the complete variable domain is SAVISQKPSRDICQRGTSLTIQCQVDSQVTMMFWYRQQPGQSLTLIATANQGSEATYESGFVIDKFPISRPNLTFSTLTVSNMSPEDSSIYLCSVGYGTGGGYTFGSGTRLTVV.

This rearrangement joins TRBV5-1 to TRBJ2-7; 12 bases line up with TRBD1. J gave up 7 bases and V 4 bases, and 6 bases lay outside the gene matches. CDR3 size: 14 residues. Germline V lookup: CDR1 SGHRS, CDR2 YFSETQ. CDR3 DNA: TGCGCCAGCAGCGCGGGACAGGGGGCCAATGAGCAGTACTTC. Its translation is CASSAGQGANEQYF.

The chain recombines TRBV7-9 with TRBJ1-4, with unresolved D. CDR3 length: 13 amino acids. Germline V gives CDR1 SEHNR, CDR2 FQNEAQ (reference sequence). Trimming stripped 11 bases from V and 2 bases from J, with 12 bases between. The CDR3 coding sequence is TGTGCCGGTCGAGTAGCGACTAATGAAAAACTGTTTTTT. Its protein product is CAGRVATNEKLFF.

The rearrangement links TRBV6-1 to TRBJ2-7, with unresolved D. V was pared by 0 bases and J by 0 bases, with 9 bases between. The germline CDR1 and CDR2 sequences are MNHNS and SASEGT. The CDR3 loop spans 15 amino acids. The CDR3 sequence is CASSEAHISSYEQYF. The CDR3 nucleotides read TGTGCCAGCAGTGAAGCGCACATCAGCTCCTACGAGCAGTACTTC.

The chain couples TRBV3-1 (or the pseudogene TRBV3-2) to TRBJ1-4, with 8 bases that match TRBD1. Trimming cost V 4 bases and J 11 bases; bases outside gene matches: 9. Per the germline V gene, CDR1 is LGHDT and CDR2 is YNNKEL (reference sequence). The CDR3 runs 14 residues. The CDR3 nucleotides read TGTGCCAGCAGCCCCGACAGGGGATCGGGGAAACTGTTTTTT. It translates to CASSPDRGSGKLFF.